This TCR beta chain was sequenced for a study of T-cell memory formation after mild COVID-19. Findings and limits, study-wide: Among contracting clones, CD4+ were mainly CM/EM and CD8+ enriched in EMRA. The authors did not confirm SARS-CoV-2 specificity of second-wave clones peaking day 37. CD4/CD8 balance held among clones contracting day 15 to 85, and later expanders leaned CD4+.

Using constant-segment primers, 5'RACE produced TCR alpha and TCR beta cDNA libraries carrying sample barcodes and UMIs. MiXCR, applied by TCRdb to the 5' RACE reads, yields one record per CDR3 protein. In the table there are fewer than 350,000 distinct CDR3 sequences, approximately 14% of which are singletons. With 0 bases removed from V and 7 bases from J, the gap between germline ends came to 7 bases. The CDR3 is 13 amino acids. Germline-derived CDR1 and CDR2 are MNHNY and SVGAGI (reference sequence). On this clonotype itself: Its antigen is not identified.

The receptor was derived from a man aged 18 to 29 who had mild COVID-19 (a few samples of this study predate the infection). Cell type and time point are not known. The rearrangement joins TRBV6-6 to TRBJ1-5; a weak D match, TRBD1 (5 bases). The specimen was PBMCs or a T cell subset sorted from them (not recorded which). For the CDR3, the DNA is TGTGCCAGCAGTTACTCTTGGGGCCAGCCCCAGCATTTT. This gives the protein CASSYSWGQPQHF.